The rows below give T cell receptor beta chains drawn from one sample of a study of blood T cell repertoires in COVID-19. Data came from immunoSEQ multiplex PCR; TCRdb stores just in-frame clones and leaves some out. The sample lists 50,000 to 80,000 clones, around four fifths occurring once. Material for sequencing was peripheral blood. Every receptor here comes from a man aged 60-69 years with COVID-19, enrolled during active disease. The CDR3 runs from the conserved cysteine through the conserved F or W. Fields, in order: clone size, J gene, D gene, CDR3 length, V gene, CDR3 DNA, CDR3 protein. A D gene is named only where the DNA matches it firmly. Size tells how often a clone was seen (once, few, many) or the class of an expanded clone, and some rows leave it out.

clone size: -
J gene: TRBJ2-2
D gene: -
CDR3 length: 14
V gene: TRBV7-2
CDR3 DNA: TGTGCCAGCAGCTTAGATTTCGACACCGGGGAGCTGTTTTTT
CDR3 protein: CASSLDFDTGELFF

clone size: few
J gene: TRBJ1-1
D gene: TRBD1
CDR3 length: 17
V gene: TRBV9
CDR3 DNA: TGTGCCAGCAGCGTACCCCGGGACAGAAACATGAACACTGAAGCTTTCTTT
CDR3 protein: CASSVPRDRNMNTEAFF

clone size: -
J gene: TRBJ2-2
D gene: -
CDR3 length: 15
V gene: TRBV9
CDR3 DNA: TGTGCCAGCAGTCGGGAGGGGGCTGGCACCGGGGAGCTGTTTTTT
CDR3 protein: CASSREGAGTGELFF

clone size: -
J gene: TRBJ1-2
D gene: -
CDR3 length: 12
V gene: TRBV28
CDR3 DNA: TGTGCCAGCAGTTCCCAGGGCAGTGGCTACACCTTC
CDR3 protein: CASSSQGSGYTF

clone size: -
J gene: TRBJ2-3
D gene: -
CDR3 length: 15
V gene: TRBV5-1
CDR3 DNA: TGCGCCAGCAGCCCAGGGCAGGGGCGAGGAGATACGCAGTATTTT
CDR3 protein: CASSPGQGRGDTQYF

clone size: -
J gene: TRBJ2-7
D gene: -
CDR3 length: 13
V gene: TRBV11-3
CDR3 DNA: TGTGCCAGCAGCATTCCCTACGGAGGAGAGCAGTACTTC
CDR3 protein: CASSIPYGGEQYF

clone size: -
J gene: TRBJ2-2
D gene: -
CDR3 length: 11
V gene: TRBV30
CDR3 DNA: TGTGCCTGGCGACGGGGGGGGGAGCTGTTTTTT
CDR3 protein: CAWRRGGELFF

clone size: -
J gene: TRBJ1-6
D gene: -
CDR3 length: 14
V gene: TRBV28
CDR3 DNA: TGTGCCAGCAGTGCACGACAGTATAATTCACCCCTCCACTTT
CDR3 protein: CASSARQYNSPLHF

clone size: few
J gene: TRBJ1-2
D gene: TRBD1
CDR3 length: 15
V gene: TRBV24-1
CDR3 DNA: TGTGCCACCAGTGATCCGGGACAGGGGGCTTGGGGCTACACCTTC
CDR3 protein: CATSDPGQGAWGYTF

clone size: -
J gene: TRBJ1-2
D gene: -
CDR3 length: 14
V gene: TRBV4-1
CDR3 DNA: TGCGCCAGCAGCCAGGAAAGCGGGACCTATGGCTACACCTTC
CDR3 protein: CASSQESGTYGYTF

clone size: -
J gene: TRBJ2-3
D gene: TRBD2
CDR3 length: 16
V gene: TRBV5-1
CDR3 DNA: TGCGCCAGCAGCCCCCGGGGGCGGGGGGGCACAGATACGCAGTATTTT
CDR3 protein: CASSPRGRGGTDTQYF

clone size: -
J gene: TRBJ2-3
D gene: -
CDR3 length: 16
V gene: TRBV19
CDR3 DNA: TGTGCCAGTAGGCGGGCAGGAACGAGGATCGGGGATACGCAGTATTTT
CDR3 protein: CASRRAGTRIGDTQYF

clone size: -
J gene: TRBJ2-1
D gene: -
CDR3 length: 13
V gene: TRBV9
CDR3 DNA: TGTGCCAGCTCTGCCAGGGCAAACAATGAGCAGTTCTTC
CDR3 protein: CASSARANNEQFF

clone size: -
J gene: TRBJ1-1
D gene: TRBD1
CDR3 length: 15
V gene: TRBV9
CDR3 DNA: TGTGCCAGCAGCGTAGGGGGCCAGGGGGAGGCTGAAGCTTTCTTT
CDR3 protein: CASSVGGQGEAEAFF

clone size: -
J gene: TRBJ2-1
D gene: -
CDR3 length: 15
V gene: TRBV5-1
CDR3 DNA: TGCGCCAGCAGCCCAGCGGTGAGCTCCTACAATGAGCAGTTCTTC
CDR3 protein: CASSPAVSSYNEQFF

clone size: -
J gene: TRBJ2-7
D gene: -
CDR3 length: 15
V gene: TRBV4-2
CDR3 DNA: TGTGCCAGCAGCCAAGTACTCGCACGGGATTACGAGCAGTACTTC
CDR3 protein: CASSQVLARDYEQYF

clone size: once
J gene: TRBJ2-1
D gene: -
CDR3 length: 15
V gene: TRBV7-2
CDR3 DNA: TGTGCCAGCAGCTTAGGGGCTAGCTTCTACAATGAGCAGTTCTTC
CDR3 protein: CASSLGASFYNEQFF

clone size: -
J gene: TRBJ1-1
D gene: -
CDR3 length: 14
V gene: TRBV5-1
CDR3 DNA: TGCGCCAGCAGCCCCGACAGAGTGAACACTGAAGCTTTCTTT
CDR3 protein: CASSPDRVNTEAFF

clone size: -
J gene: TRBJ2-2
D gene: TRBD1
CDR3 length: 15
V gene: TRBV7-2
CDR3 DNA: TGTGCCAGCAGCTTGAGGGGGCCCACATTGGGGGAGCTGTTTTTT
CDR3 protein: CASSLRGPTLGELFF

clone size: -
J gene: TRBJ2-4
D gene: TRBD1
CDR3 length: 16
V gene: TRBV5-4
CDR3 DNA: TGTGCCAGCAGCCCCCCCGGGACAGGGAGGCAAAACATTCAGTACTTC
CDR3 protein: CASSPPGTGRQNIQYF

clone size: -
J gene: TRBJ2-3
D gene: -
CDR3 length: 12
V gene: TRBV14
CDR3 DNA: TGTGCCAGCAGCCAAGAGTCGAGGGTGCAGTATTTT
CDR3 protein: CASSQESRVQYF

clone size: -
J gene: TRBJ1-4
D gene: -
CDR3 length: 14
V gene: TRBV11-2
CDR3 DNA: TGTGCCAGCAGCTTAAGAGGGTTTAGGGAAAAACTGTTTTTT
CDR3 protein: CASSLRGFREKLFF

clone size: -
J gene: TRBJ2-7
D gene: -
CDR3 length: 12
V gene: TRBV6-5
CDR3 DNA: TGTGCCAGCAGTACGGGGGTCTTAGAGCAGTACTTC
CDR3 protein: CASSTGVLEQYF